Detailed here is one T cell receptor (beta chain). Its antigen is not known. Sequencing was performed with immunoSEQ multiplex PCR; in TCRdb, only in-frame clones are kept and a portion is missing. The sample shows roughly 18,000 clones, about 70% of them seen only once. This sample is drawn from a study of OX40 agonist ivuxolimab in advanced cancers. Findings and caveats of the study: Part of the nonresponder group also had normalized T-cell clonal expansion that was low.

V lost 5 bases and J lost 1; bases outside the gene matches: 4. CDR3 size: 15 residues. Germline values: CDR1 MDHEN, CDR2 SYDVKM. The source is an adult with an advanced solid tumor such as melanoma, head and neck, liver or kidney cancer. The rearrangement uses TRBV28 and TRBJ2-3, with 9 bases identical to TRBD1. Material: CD4+ or CD8+ T cells sorted from blood, obtained in a trial of the OX40 agonist ivuxolimab. Here the CDR3 reads CASSPRDRGTDTQYF. Here the CDR3 DNA reads TGTGCCAGCAGTCCCCGGGACAGGGGCACAGATACGCAGTATTTT.